Listed here are 14 T cell receptor beta chains from one sample, sequenced in a study of T cell responses to AZD1222 COVID-19 vaccine. TCRdb keeps only in-frame clones here, not all; method: immunoSEQ multiplex PCR. The table shows over 100,000 clones, with approximately 91% occurring only once. Specimen: peripheral blood, collected 28 days after the second AZD1222 dose. The receptors derive from an adult who received the AZD1222 COVID-19 vaccine.

This clone came up once. The rearrangement joins TRBV3-1 (or the pseudogene TRBV3-2) to TRBJ2-7, with TRBD1 matching 7 bases. This CDR3 has 14 residues. Germline V gene lookup returns CDR1 LGHDT and CDR2 YNNKEL (reference sequence). The ends lost 4 bases at V and 5 bases at J; junction bases unmatched: 8. DNA for the CDR3: TGTGCCAGCAGCCTATTACAGGGGACGCACGAGCAGTACTTC. As protein: CASSLLQGTHEQYF.

This chain links TRBV7-9 with TRBJ1-6; D is unresolved. This CDR3 region has 17 residues. V was cut by 5 bases and J by 5 bases, with 19 bases left in between. Germline V gives CDR1 SEHNR, CDR2 FQNEAQ (reference sequence). The DNA for the CDR3 is TGTGCCAGCAGCCCAAAAACGGGCCCTAGAGATAATTCACCCCTCCACTTT. Translating gives CASSPKTGPRDNSPLHF.

This chain connects TRBV3-1 (or the pseudogene TRBV3-2) to TRBJ2-5; D ambiguous. Trimming cost V 4 bases and J 1 base, with 13 bases left between them. This CDR3 contains 15 residues. Germline V CDR1 and CDR2: LGHDT, YNNKEL (reference sequence). The CDR3 nucleotides are TGTGCCAGCAGCCCCCACTGGCGGAGCCAAGAGACCCAGTACTTC. The encoded protein is CASSPHWRSQETQYF.

The chain carries TRBV18 and TRBJ1-1, with D possibly matching TRBD1 (6 bases). CDR1 is KGHSH, CDR2 LQKENI, per germline. This CDR3 region has 13 residues. V shed 8 bases and J shed 1 base, with 11 bases lying between them. CDR3 nucleotide sequence: TGTGCCAGCAAAGGACAGAGGAACACTGAAGCTTTCTTT. As protein: CASKGQRNTEAFF.

This rearrangement joins TRBV2 to TRBJ1-1; weak D call: TRBD1 (6 bases). Germline V gene sequence: CDR1 SNHLY, CDR2 FYNNEI. The CDR3 length is 14 residues. The ends were cut back, 3 bases at V and 11 bases at J, with 19 bases in the middle. The CDR3 protein is CASSDSAWGPYAFF. In DNA, the CDR3 is TGTGCCAGCAGTGACTCCGCCTGGGGGCCGTATGCTTTCTTT. Combining the CDR3 with reference TRBV2 and TRBJ1-1 gives the whole variable domain EPEVTQTPSHQVTQMGQEVILRCVPISNHLYFYWYRQILGQKVEFLVSFYNNEISEKSEIFDDQFSVERPDGSNFTLKIRSTKLEDSAMYFCASSDSAWGPYAFFGQGTRLTVV.

This clone has just one count. The chain is built from TRBV4-2 and TRBJ1-2; D may be TRBD1 (5 bases). V lost 0 bases and J lost 7, with 21 bases in between. CDR3 size: 17 residues. Germline loops: CDR1 LGHNA, CDR2 YNFKEQ. CDR3 coding DNA: TGTGCCAGCAGCCAAGATAGAGTGGGGCCTACTCCGGGTGGCTACACCTTC. It codes for CASSQDRVGPTPGGYTF.

The chain links TRBV18 to TRBJ2-2; 9 bases line up with TRBD2. The V gene's germline CDR1 is KGHSH and CDR2 LQKENI. The CDR3 is 16 amino acids. The trim removed 1 base at V and 6 bases at J, leaving 6 bases unmatched. The CDR3 coding sequence is TGTGCCAGCTCACCACGGGTAGCGGGAGATTCCGGGGAGCTGTTTTTT. Protein product: CASSPRVAGDSGELFF. The full variable domain, with the rest looked up from reference TRBV18 and TRBJ2-2, is NAGVMQNPRHLVRRRGQEARLRCSPMKGHSHVYWYRQLPEEGLKFMVYLQKENIIDESGMPKERFSAEFPKEGPSILRIQQVVRGDSAAYFCASSPRVAGDSGELFFGEGSRLTVL.

V gene TRBV12-3 or TRBV12-4 combines with J gene TRBJ1-4; TRBD1 is a possible D gene (6 bases). Trimming took 5 bases from V and 9 from J, leaving 10 bases between them. The CDR3 is 12 residues long. CDR3 in amino acids: CASSPRGKKLFF. As DNA, the CDR3 is TGTGCCAGCAGTCCTAGGGGGAAAAAACTGTTTTTT.

The chain has TRBV27 and TRBJ2-5; D might be TRBD1 or TRBD2, each matching 6 bases. The ends were cut back, 2 bases at V and 5 bases at J, with 18 bases in the middle. Looked up from germline, CDR1 is MNHEY and CDR2 is SMNVEV (reference sequence). The CDR3 is 16 amino acids. The CDR3 DNA is TGTGCCAGCAGTTTAATGTCCGGGGGCCCCATGGAGACCCAGTACTTC. This encodes CASSLMSGGPMETQYF.

This clone appeared a single time. This chain connects TRBV7-9 to TRBJ1-2; tentatively, D is TRBD1 (6 bases). V was clipped by 1 base and J by 9 bases, with 15 bases between them. There are 14 residues in the CDR3. The germline V gene has CDR1 SEHNR and CDR2 FQNEAQ (reference sequence). CDR3 DNA sequence: TGTGCCAGCAGCTTAGGACAGGAGGTATTAAGCTACACCTTC. It translates to CASSLGQEVLSYTF.

Here the CDR3 DNA reads TGTGCCAGCAGTTACAGGGGGCCGGGCACAGATACGCAGTATTTT. Amino acid sequence: CASSYRGPGTDTQYF. This chain uses TRBV6-5 with TRBJ2-3; TRBD1 matches at 7 bases. The germline V gene encodes CDR1 MNHEY and CDR2 SVGAGI. With V trimmed by 2 bases and J by 1 base, 3 bases remained unmatched. The CDR3 covers 15 residues.

The chain combines TRBV10-3 with TRBJ2-1; tentative D call: TRBD2 (6 bases). The V end lost 6 bases, the J end lost 9 bases, and 18 bases lay between the germline ends. This CDR3 has 14 amino acids. Germline assignment: CDR1 ENHRY and CDR2 SYGVKD. The CDR3 nucleotides read TGTGCCATCAGCGAGAAACGGGACTCCGGTGAGCAGTTCTTC. Translated: CAISEKRDSGEQFF.

The chain has TRBV15 and TRBJ2-3; D might be TRBD1 (6 bases). CDR1 is LNHNV, CDR2 YYDKDF, per germline (reference sequence). CDR3 length: 17 residues. The V and J ends lost 0 bases and 1 base respectively, with 14 bases between them. The CDR3 loop reads CATSRDLGTLRTDTQYF. The CDR3 DNA follows: TGTGCCACCAGCAGAGATCTTGGGACACTACGCACAGATACGCAGTATTTT.

The chain employs TRBV4-1 and TRBJ2-7; TRBD2 matches 15 bases. Germline V lookup: CDR1 MGHRA, CDR2 YSYEKL. The ends lost 2 bases at V and 3 bases at J; junction bases unmatched: 11. CDR3 length equals 19 residues. The CDR3 region is CASSQLPGLAGGLIYEQYF. Written as DNA, the CDR3 is TGCGCCAGCAGCCAACTTCCGGGACTAGCGGGAGGCCTGATCTACGAGCAGTACTTC.